These 8 T cell receptor beta chains originate from one sample sequenced in a study of CD8 T cells in Susac syndrome. The authors reverse transcribed 0.5 to 1 ug RNA with random hexamers. Each CDR3 protein gets one entry after TCRdb re-called the immunoSEQ multiplex PCR reads with MiXCR. Of approximately 190,000 distinct CDR3 sequences listed, approximately 94% are singletons. Sequencing was carried out using CD4+ T cells from PBMCs. These receptors all come from a human donor with Susac syndrome.

Only a few counts were recorded for this clonotype. This chain connects TRBV3-1 to TRBJ1-2; 7 nucleotides match TRBD1. Unmatched junction bases numbered 6, after V lost 0 bases and J lost 5 bases. This CDR3 comprises 15 residues. The germline V gene has CDR1 LGHDT and CDR2 YNNKEL (reference sequence). CDR3 in amino acids: CASSQDRQGPYGYTF. DNA of the CDR3: TGTGCCAGCAGCCAAGACCGACAGGGTCCGTATGGCTACACCTTC.

The chain uses TRBV30 and TRBJ1-1; TRBD1 agrees at 7 bases. Germline V gene lookup returns CDR1 GTSNPN and CDR2 SVGIG (reference sequence). The J segment lost 5 bases and the V segment lost 3 bases, leaving 6 bases of the junction unmatched. CDR3 size: 13 residues. The CDR3 DNA reads TGTGCCTGGAGACGACAGGGATTTACTGAAGCTTTCTTT. The encoded protein is CAWRRQGFTEAFF.

CDR3 amino acids: CSAPDRALGGSPLHF. The DNA of the CDR3 is TGCAGTGCCCCGGACAGGGCGTTAGGAGGTTCACCCCTCCACTTT. The V gene is TRBV20-1, the J gene TRBJ1-6; 8 bases agree with TRBD1. Germline V gives CDR1 DFQATT, CDR2 SNEGSKA (reference sequence). After removal of 6 bases from V and 9 bases from J, the junction contained 13 bases not matched to a gene. This CDR3 is 15 amino acids long.

This chain connects TRBV14 to TRBJ2-7; 10 bases map to TRBD1. Losses at the gene ends were 5 bases for V and 3 bases for J; bases not matched to a gene: 7. This CDR3 has 15 amino acids. The germline CDR1 and CDR2 sequences are SGHDN and FVKESK. The DNA for the CDR3 is TGTGCCAGCAGCTTAGTGGGACAGGGGTTCTACGAGCAGTACTTC. Amino acid sequence: CASSLVGQGFYEQYF.

The chain links TRBV29-1 to TRBJ2-6; D is undetermined. CDR3 length: 12 amino acids. Trimming shortened V by 4 bases and J by 0 bases, and 1 base separated the two germline ends. CDR1 and CDR2 (germline): SQVTM, ANQGSEA. The chain's CDR3 is CSVVSGANVLTF. The CDR3 DNA is TGCAGCGTTGTCTCTGGGGCCAACGTCCTGACTTTC.

This clonotype was seen a handful of times. The V and J genes are TRBV19 and TRBJ1-1; TRBD1 matches at 9 bases. V shed 5 bases, J shed 1 base, and the junction held 5 bases outside the gene matches. Germline values: CDR1 LNHDA, CDR2 SQIVND (reference sequence). This CDR3 contains 15 residues. This chain's CDR3 is CASSLNRGPNTEAFF. The CDR3 region has the DNA TGTGCCAGTAGTCTCAACAGGGGGCCGAACACTGAAGCTTTCTTT.

The chain is built from TRBV25-1 and TRBJ2-7; possible D gene TRBD2, 7 bases. V lost 3 bases to trimming and J lost 3 bases, with 15 bases between them. The V gene's germline CDR1 is MGHDK and CDR2 SYGVNS. The CDR3 runs 15 residues. CDR3 in DNA: TGTGCCAGCAGTGAGGGGGGAGGGGGACTCTACGAGCAGTACTTC. Residues: CASSEGGGGLYEQYF.

The table lists this clonotype with a count of one. The V gene is TRBV3-1, the J gene TRBJ2-3, with a tentative D call TRBD2 (6 bases). Germline-derived CDR1 and CDR2 are LGHDT and YNNKEL (reference sequence). The CDR3 sequence is 15 residues long. V was pared by 1 base and J by 0 bases, with 8 bases between. The CDR3 coding sequence is TGTGCCAGCAGCCAAGCAGCGGGTAGCACAGATACGCAGTATTTT. Its translation: CASSQAAGSTDTQYF.